The entry that follows covers one T cell receptor beta chain sequence. The source of the sample is a study of blood T cell repertoires in COVID-19. Overall study: Some COVID-19 samples were acute and others convalescent; all came from the United States, Italy and Spain. T cells, B-cell-depleted T cells, or PBMCs supplied cDNA or gDNA.

As originally analysed: Amplifying reference gene primers gave estimates of nucleated cell counts. Profiled with immunoSEQ multiplex PCR; TCRdb holds only in-frame clones, not every one. The V and J calls and clone size come from that table; D and trimming were worked out from the DNA. The sample yields about 100,000 clones, about 78% seen once. The CDR3 totals 13 residues. Losses at the gene ends were 4 bases for V and 4 bases for J; bases not matched to a gene: 4. CDR1 and CDR2 from the germline V gene are SGHRS and YFSETQ. The V call is TRBV5-1, the J call TRBJ1-2; 7 nucleotides align to TRBD1. Sequenced input: peripheral blood. The receptor's source is a middle-aged man who had recovered from COVID-19. CDR3 region: CASSPGQIYGYTF. CDR3 nucleotide sequence: TGCGCCAGCAGCCCGGGACAGATCTATGGCTACACCTTC. Based on the CDR3 plus reference TRBV5-1 and TRBJ1-2, the full variable domain is KAGVTQTPRYLIKTRGQQVTLSCSPISGHRSVSWYQQTPGQGLQFLFEYFSETQRNKGNFPGRFSGRQFSNSRSEMNVSTLELGDSALYLCASSPGQIYGYTFGSGTRLTVV.